This T cell receptor (beta chain) was sequenced in a study of CD8 T cells in ankylosing spondylitis. Generation of TCR beta libraries employed quantitative 5'-RACE incorporating molecular barcodes. Each CDR3 protein is one row after TCRdb ran MiXCR on the 5' RACE reads. Of tens of thousands of distinct CDR3 sequences in the sample, 10% were seen once. Broader study findings: Ankylosing spondylitis blood seemed to carry a telltale TCR beta motif made of eight or nine highly homologous variants.

Concerning this clonotype itself: Its target is unknown.

Germline V lookup: CDR1 MNHNY, CDR2 SVGAGI (reference sequence). V dropped 7 bases and J dropped 7 bases, with 10 bases sitting between them. The CDR3 spans 11 residues. The chain recombines TRBV6-6 with TRBJ1-1; possible D gene TRBD1, 5 bases. This sequence was found in a male donor with ankylosing spondylitis or in good health (not recorded which). Specimen: blood, either unsorted or a sorted T cell fraction (not recorded which). The CDR3 DNA is TGTGCCAGCACCCAGACAGTTGAAGCTTTCTTT. Residues: CASTQTVEAFF.